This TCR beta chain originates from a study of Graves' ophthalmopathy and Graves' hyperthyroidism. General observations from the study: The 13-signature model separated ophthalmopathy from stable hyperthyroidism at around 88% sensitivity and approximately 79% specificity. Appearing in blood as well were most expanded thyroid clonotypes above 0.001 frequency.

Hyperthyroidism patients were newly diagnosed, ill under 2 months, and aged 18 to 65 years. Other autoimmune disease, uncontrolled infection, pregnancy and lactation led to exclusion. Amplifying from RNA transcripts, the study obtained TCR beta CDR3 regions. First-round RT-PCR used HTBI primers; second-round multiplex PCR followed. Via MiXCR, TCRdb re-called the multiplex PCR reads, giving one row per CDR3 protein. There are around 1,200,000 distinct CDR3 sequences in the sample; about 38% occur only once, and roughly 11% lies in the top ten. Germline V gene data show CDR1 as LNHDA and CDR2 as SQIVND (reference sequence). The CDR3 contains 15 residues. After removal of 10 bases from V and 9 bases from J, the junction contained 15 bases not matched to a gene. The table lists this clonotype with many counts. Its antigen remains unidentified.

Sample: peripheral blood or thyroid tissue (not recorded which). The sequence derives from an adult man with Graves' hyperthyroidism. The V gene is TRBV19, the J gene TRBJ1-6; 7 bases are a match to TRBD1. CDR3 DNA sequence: TGTGCCACACGGGACAGTTTATTACTACGTTCACCCCTCCACTTT. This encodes CATRDSLLLRSPLHF.